Listed below are T cell receptor beta chains from one sample, sequenced in a study of blood T cell repertoires in COVID-19. Libraries were prepared by immunoSEQ multiplex PCR; TCRdb keeps only in-frame clonotypes and omits some of them. The sample records roughly 95,000 clones, 82% being singletons. The specimen sequenced was peripheral blood. The source is a man older than 75 with acute or convalescent COVID-19. Both conserved end residues are part of each CDR3. Rows give clone size only sometimes, using once, few, many, or a class for an expanded clone.

clone size: NA; V gene: TRBV25-1; CDR3 protein: CASSPGGAGEQYF
clone size: once; V gene: TRBV30; CDR3 protein: CAWRGTGGIYGYTF
clone size: NA; V gene: TRBV19; CDR3 protein: CASTSGSFSEQYF
clone size: NA; V gene: TRBV5-1; CDR3 protein: CASSLSAPGQWSYEQYF
clone size: NA; V gene: TRBV5-8; CDR3 protein: CASSLLDSHTEAFF
clone size: NA; V gene: TRBV10-1; CDR3 protein: CASSRGQVATNEKLFF
clone size: NA; V gene: TRBV10-1; CDR3 protein: CASSETGGYGYTF
clone size: NA; V gene: TRBV11-2; CDR3 protein: CASSGLAGVAKTQYF
clone size: NA; V gene: TRBV27; CDR3 protein: CASSLSTVSVYEQYF
clone size: NA; V gene: TRBV11-2; CDR3 protein: CASSSQQGGSPLHF
clone size: NA; V gene: TRBV4-2; CDR3 protein: CASSQGKAGLYGYTF
clone size: NA; V gene: TRBV30; CDR3 protein: CAWSPWSGGVIGEKLFF
clone size: NA; V gene: TRBV19; CDR3 protein: CASSKVVRTEAFF
clone size: NA; V gene: TRBV2; CDR3 protein: CASVKPSGRSDTQYF
clone size: NA; V gene: TRBV24-1; CDR3 protein: CATNPGGTGGNEQFF
clone size: NA; V gene: TRBV6-1; CDR3 protein: CASSATSGRALGNEQYF